This T cell receptor beta chain was retrieved from a study of response to subunit inactivated influenza vaccine. General study results and limits: Each seasonal flu vaccination may recruit only limited new T cells, authors suggested.

MiXCR was run by TCRdb on the RT-PCR reads, yielding one entry per CDR3 protein. The table records 150,000 or so distinct CDR3 sequences, roughly 10% of them present only once. In germline, CDR1 is MGHRA, CDR2 YSYEKL. CDR3 size: 14 residues. V was clipped by 5 bases and J by 5 bases; unmatched bases: 6. For this clonotype: Its antigen remains unidentified.

The rearrangement joins TRBV4-1 to TRBJ2-5; 9 bases match TRBD2. The source was non-naive T cells sorted from PBMCs, collected 35 to 45 days after vaccination. The receptor was derived from a man over 45 who received an inactivated influenza vaccine. The CDR3 DNA sequence: TGCGCCAGCAGCTCCCCGGGACTAGCTGAGACCCAGTACTTC. Encoded protein: CASSSPGLAETQYF.